The clone carrying this T cell receptor (beta chain) was counted a few times. Its specificity is not known. In donors with ophthalmopathy, activity was moderate-to-severe, with CAS ≥3, NOSPECS ≥4 and duration under 3 months. This sample is part of a study of Graves' ophthalmopathy and Graves' hyperthyroidism. Study-level results: For predicting ophthalmopathy progression, the model had 70.59% sensitivity and 72% to 75% specificity.

Beta-chain TCR CDR3 regions were amplified from RNA transcripts. HTBI primers were used in a first-round RT-PCR, which preceded a second-round multiplex PCR. TCRdb reprocessed the multiplex PCR reads via MiXCR and lists one record per CDR3 protein. This sample yields around 670,000 distinct CDR3 sequences, of which roughly 40% are seen a single time; roughly 46% belongs to the top ten. V shed 6 bases and J 0 bases; nucleotides not matched to a gene: 11. The CDR3 spans 18 residues. CDR1 is MGHDK and CDR2 is SYGVNS in the germline V gene. The chain employs TRBV25-1 and TRBJ1-5, with TRBD1 matching over 10 bases. Sequencing was performed on peripheral blood. The sequence was collected from an adult man with Graves' ophthalmopathy. The CDR3 DNA is TGTGCCAGCAGCTCAGGCCGGGACAGGGGTGATAGCAATCAGCCCCAGCATTTT. It translates to CASSSGRDRGDSNQPQHF.